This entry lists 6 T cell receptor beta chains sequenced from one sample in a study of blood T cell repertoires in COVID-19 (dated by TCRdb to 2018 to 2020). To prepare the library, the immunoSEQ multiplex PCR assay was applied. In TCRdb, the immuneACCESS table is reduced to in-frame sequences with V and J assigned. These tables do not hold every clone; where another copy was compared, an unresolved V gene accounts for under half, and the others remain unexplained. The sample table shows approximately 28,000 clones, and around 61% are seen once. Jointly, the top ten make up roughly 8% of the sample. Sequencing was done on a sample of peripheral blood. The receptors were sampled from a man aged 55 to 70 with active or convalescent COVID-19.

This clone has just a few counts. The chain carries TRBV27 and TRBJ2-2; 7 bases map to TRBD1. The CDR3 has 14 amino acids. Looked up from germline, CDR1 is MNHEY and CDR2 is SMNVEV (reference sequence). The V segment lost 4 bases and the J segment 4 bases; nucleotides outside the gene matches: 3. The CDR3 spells CASSSGQITGELFF. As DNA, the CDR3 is TGTGCCAGCAGTTCGGGACAGATCACCGGGGAGCTGTTTTTT.

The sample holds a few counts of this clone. CDR3 bases: TGTGCCAGCAGCGCAGCCGGGACAGGGGGTTTGGATGGCTACACCTTC. Translating gives CASSAAGTGGLDGYTF. The chain is built from TRBV5-6 and TRBJ1-2, with 11 bases aligning to TRBD1. With 4 bases clipped from V and 6 bases from J, the junction kept 11 bases outside the gene matches. Germline values: CDR1 SGHDT, CDR2 YYEEEE. CDR3 length equals 16 residues.

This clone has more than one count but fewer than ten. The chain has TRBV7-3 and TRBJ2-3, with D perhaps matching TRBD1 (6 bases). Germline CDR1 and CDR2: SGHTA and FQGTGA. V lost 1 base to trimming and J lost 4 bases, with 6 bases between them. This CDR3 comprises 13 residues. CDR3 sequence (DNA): TGTGCCAGCAGCTTAAAGGGGGCAGATACGCAGTATTTT. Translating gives CASSLKGADTQYF.

In DNA form, the CDR3 reads TGTGCCAGCAGTCGGACAGGGGGGAAAACCGGGGAGCTGTTTTTT. Encoded protein: CASSRTGGKTGELFF. V is TRBV6-4 and J is TRBJ2-2, with TRBD1 matching over 10 bases. The V gene's germline CDR1 is MRHNA and CDR2 SNTAGT. CDR3 length equals 15 residues. Trimming at V came to 5 bases and at J to 5 bases, leaving 5 bases not matched to a gene.

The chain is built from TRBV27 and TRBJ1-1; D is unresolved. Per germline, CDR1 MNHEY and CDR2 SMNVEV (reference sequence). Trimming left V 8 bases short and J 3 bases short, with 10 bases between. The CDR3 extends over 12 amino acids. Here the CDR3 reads CASFAGDTEAFF. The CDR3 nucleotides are TGTGCCAGCTTCGCGGGTGACACTGAAGCTTTCTTT.

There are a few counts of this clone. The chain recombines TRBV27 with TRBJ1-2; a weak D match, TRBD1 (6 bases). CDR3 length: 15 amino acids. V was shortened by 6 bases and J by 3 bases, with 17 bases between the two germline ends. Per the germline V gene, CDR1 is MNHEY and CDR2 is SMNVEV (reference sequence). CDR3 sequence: CASRMNREKDYGYTF. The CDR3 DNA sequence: TGTGCCAGCAGGATGAACAGGGAGAAGGACTATGGCTACACCTTC.